These 15 T cell receptor beta chains were sequenced from one sample in a study of OX40 agonist ivuxolimab in advanced cancers. Some clones are missing from TCRdb's copy, which holds only in-frame ones; the method was immunoSEQ multiplex PCR. This table holds more than 50,000 clones, 87% found once. Material: CD4+ or CD8+ T cells sorted from blood, obtained in a trial of the OX40 agonist ivuxolimab. These receptors were taken from an adult with an advanced solid tumor such as melanoma, head and neck, liver or kidney cancer.

This chain connects TRBV10-3 to TRBJ1-1; TRBD1 is a possible D gene (5 bases). Trimming cost V 3 bases and J 3 bases, with 11 bases left between them. This CDR3 has 14 residues. The V gene's germline CDR1 is ENHRY and CDR2 SYGVKD. The CDR3 spells CAISDFGTYTEAFF. DNA of the CDR3: TGTGCCATCAGTGACTTTGGGACCTACACTGAAGCTTTCTTT.

This chain uses TRBV19 with TRBJ1-5; D unclear. Trimming removed 5 bases at V and 4 bases at J, with 6 bases between. Germline V gene lookup returns CDR1 LNHDA and CDR2 SQIVND (reference sequence). CDR3 length equals 12 residues. CDR3: CASSWENQPQHF. DNA for the CDR3: TGTGCCAGTAGTTGGGAGAATCAGCCCCAGCATTTT.

The CDR3: CASSSGDSHGGTQYF. In nucleotides, the CDR3 is TGCGCCAGCAGCTCAGGGGACAGTCATGGGGGGACCCAGTACTTC. The chain uses TRBV5-1 and TRBJ2-5, with 7 bases identical to TRBD1. Trimming cost V 3 bases and J 7 bases; bases outside gene matches: 12. The CDR3 has 15 amino acids. Germline lookup yields CDR1 SGHRS and CDR2 YFSETQ.

V gene TRBV5-6 combines with J gene TRBJ1-1; maybe TRBD1 (6 bases). V was cut by 3 bases and J by 0 bases, with 18 bases left in between. Germline V gene lookup returns CDR1 SGHDT and CDR2 YYEEEE. The CDR3 loop spans 17 amino acids. The CDR3 spells CASSSDYRVGMNTEAFF. CDR3 sequence (DNA): TGTGCCAGCAGCTCGGATTACAGGGTGGGGATGAACACTGAAGCTTTCTTT.

CDR3 in amino acids: CASSLGGAAGQPQHF. For the CDR3, the DNA is TGTGCCAGCAGCTTGGGAGGGGCCGCAGGTCAGCCCCAGCATTTT. The chain combines TRBV5-5 with TRBJ1-5; TRBD1 might be the D (5 bases). Germline V gene sequence: CDR1 SGHKS, CDR2 YYEKEE (reference sequence). Trimming stripped 0 bases from V and 6 bases from J, with 13 bases between. CDR3 length: 15 residues.

The gene calls are TRBV28 and TRBJ2-1; D possibly corresponds to TRBD2 (7 bases). The CDR3 totals 14 residues. Germline V gene sequence: CDR1 MDHEN, CDR2 SYDVKM. V dropped 8 bases and J dropped 0 bases, with 11 bases sitting between them. The CDR3 here is CASRGAGSYNEQFF. The CDR3 DNA is TGTGCCAGCCGGGGGGCGGGCTCCTACAATGAGCAGTTCTTC.

This clone has just one count. This chain uses TRBV7-2 with TRBJ2-7; D ambiguous. This CDR3 comprises 14 residues. V dropped 5 bases and J dropped 3 bases, with 14 bases sitting between them. Per the germline V gene, CDR1 is SGHTA and CDR2 is FQGNSA. DNA of the CDR3: TGTGCCAGCAGCCCGCTGGTTCAAAGCTACGAGCAGTACTTC. Translation: CASSPLVQSYEQYF.

This clone was seen a handful of times. The chain links TRBV5-1 to TRBJ1-1, with no clear D. V was cut by 2 bases and J by 2 bases, with 7 bases left in between. The CDR3 consists of 13 residues. Germline V gene data show CDR1 as SGHRS and CDR2 as YFSETQ. The CDR3 bases are TGCGCCAGCAGCTTACCGGGAAACACTGAAGCTTTCTTT. It encodes CASSLPGNTEAFF. Supplemented by reference TRBV5-1 and TRBJ1-1, the full variable domain reads KAGVTQTPRYLIKTRGQQVTLSCSPISGHRSVSWYQQTPGQGLQFLFEYFSETQRNKGNFPGRFSGRQFSNSRSEMNVSTLELGDSALYLCASSLPGNTEAFFGQGTRLTVV.

This chain links TRBV15 with TRBJ2-7; tentatively, D is TRBD1 (6 bases). The germline V gene has CDR1 LNHNV and CDR2 YYDKDF (reference sequence). The CDR3 length is 17 residues. Trimming stripped 2 bases from V and 2 bases from J, with 19 bases between. CDR3 sequence: CATSRTTGPLWTYEQYF. In DNA form, the CDR3 reads TGTGCCACCAGCAGAACGACAGGCCCCCTTTGGACCTACGAGCAGTACTTC. Full variable domain (rest looked up from reference TRBV15 and TRBJ2-7): DAMVIQNPRYQVTQFGKPVTLSCSQTLNHNVMYWYQQKSSQAPKLLFHYYDKDFNNEADTPDNFQSRRPNTSFCFLDIRSPGLGDTAMYLCATSRTTGPLWTYEQYFGPGTRLTVT.

The chain employs TRBV7-9 and TRBJ2-1, with TRBD2 matching over 16 bases. V lost 3 bases to trimming and J lost 7 bases; unmatched junction nucleotides: 12. CDR3 length: 19 residues. Looked up from germline, CDR1 is SEHNR and CDR2 is FQNEAQ (reference sequence). Here the CDR3 DNA reads TGTGCCAGCAGCTTCCCGGGACTAGCGGGAGGGCCTCGAGGAAATGAGCAGTTCTTC. This encodes CASSFPGLAGGPRGNEQFF.

The rearrangement links TRBV29-1 to TRBJ2-1, with 8 bases matching TRBD2. In germline, CDR1 is SQVTM, CDR2 ANQGSEA. The J segment lost 7 bases and the V segment lost 4 bases, leaving 9 bases of the junction unmatched. CDR3 length: 14 residues. The CDR3 spells CSVVLGLALNEQFF. CDR3 in DNA: TGCAGCGTTGTGCTCGGACTAGCTTTGAATGAGCAGTTCTTC.

This clone occurred once. The V and J genes are TRBV5-4 and TRBJ2-2; D is uncertain. The V gene lost 0 bases and the J gene lost 0 bases, with 6 bases spanning the gap. The germline V gene encodes CDR1 SGHNT and CDR2 YYREEE (reference sequence). The length of the CDR3 is 15 residues. CDR3: CASSLAQANTGELFF. The CDR3 bases are TGTGCCAGCAGCTTGGCGCAAGCGAACACCGGGGAGCTGTTTTTT.

V usage is TRBV27 and J usage is TRBJ2-5; 9 bases agree with TRBD2. Germline-derived CDR1 and CDR2 are MNHEY and SMNVEV (reference sequence). After removal of 7 bases from V and 3 bases from J, the junction contained 6 bases not matched to a gene. This CDR3 comprises 14 residues. The CDR3 sequence: CASNGGRGEETQYF. The CDR3 coding sequence is TGTGCCAGCAATGGCGGGAGGGGGGAAGAGACCCAGTACTTC.

V gene TRBV10-3 combines with J gene TRBJ2-7; D is possibly TRBD2 (6 bases). The CDR3 length is 11 residues. Trimming removed 4 bases at V and 7 bases at J, with 8 bases between. Germline lookup yields CDR1 ENHRY and CDR2 SYGVKD. The CDR3 DNA reads as TGTGCCATCAGTGGGGCGGGAGAGCAGTACTTC. Its protein product is CAISGAGEQYF.

The chain joins TRBV27 to TRBJ2-5, with 14 positions matching TRBD2. The CDR3 is 16 amino acids. Germline lookup yields CDR1 MNHEY and CDR2 SMNVEV (reference sequence). J gave up 2 bases and V 6 bases, and 5 bases lay outside the gene matches. CDR3 sequence: CASRRTSGRIQETQYF. The CDR3 coding sequence is TGTGCCAGCAGGAGGACTAGCGGGAGGATACAAGAGACCCAGTACTTC.